This T cell receptor beta chain was retrieved from a study of CXCR3-negative and CXCR3-positive naive CD8 T cells. The wider study: Collectively, the libraries yielded roughly 140 million TRB reads in total, at about 1.5 +/- 0.3 million per library. The study, taken as a whole, reports: Naive subsets displayed similar surface CD5, and TCR strength was inferred from TRB CDR3 properties. The study found that naive CXCR3-negative and CXCR3-positive cells shared TRBV-TRBJ usage, while memory cells differed.

UMI-labeled 5' RACE TRB cDNA libraries were prepared from the cells. TCRdb re-called the 5' RACE reads and catalogs CDR3 proteins one per entry, DNA excluded. The repertoire table contains roughly 90,000 distinct CDR3 sequences. A note on this clonotype: Its antigen is unidentified.

CD45RO-CCR7+CD27+CD95- marked naive CD8+ T cells. There are 15 residues in the CDR3. The germline CDR1 and CDR2 sequences are SGHKS and YYEKEE (reference sequence). The sequence derives from a human donor in good health. Some clones in this sample may be carry-over from other donors' samples. The sample consisted of naive CXCR3- CD8+ T cells from blood. Subset noted: CD45RO-CCR7+CD27+CD95- naive CD8+ T cells lacking CXCR3 (TNR3-). The chain recombines TRBV5-5 with TRBJ2-1; the D call of TRBD1 rests on TCRdb alone, since no DNA is present to check it. The CDR3 reads CASSLTRQGAVEQFF.